Each of the 10 T cell receptor beta chains below was sequenced from the same sample in a study of blood T cell repertoires in COVID-19. Profiled with immunoSEQ multiplex PCR; TCRdb holds only in-frame clones, not every one. This table has about 68,000 clones, more than 80% appearing once. The specimen sequenced was peripheral blood. These receptor sequences come from a man aged 45 to 65 with acute or convalescent COVID-19.

This clone was seen a single time. The junction shows a germline mismatch at one end, possibly a read error. V is TRBV2 and J is TRBJ2-1, with a tentative D call TRBD2 (6 bases). This CDR3 is 14 amino acids long. Germline CDR1 and CDR2: SNHLY and FYNNEI. The CDR3 spells CASTRENSYNGQFF. The CDR3 nucleotides read TGTGCCAGCACGCGGGAAAATTCCTACAATGGGCAGTTCTTC.

The rearrangement uses TRBV4-2 and TRBJ2-2, with TRBD2 identical over 8 bases. The CDR3 is made up of 15 amino acids. V gave up 0 bases and J gave up 5 bases; unmatched junction bases: 2. Germline-derived CDR1 and CDR2 are LGHNA and YNFKEQ. The CDR3 nucleotides read TGTGCCAGCAGCCAAGAACTAGCGGAGACCGGGGAGCTGTTTTTT. Amino acids: CASSQELAETGELFF.

In its sample, this clone was seen once. This CDR3 reads CASSLRGPGQGNTEAFF. CDR3 coding DNA: TGTGCCAGCAGCCTTCGGGGGCCGGGACAGGGGAACACTGAAGCTTTCTTT. V is TRBV7-2 and J is TRBJ1-1, with TRBD1 matching 9 bases. This CDR3 comprises 17 residues. V was pared by 5 bases and J by 1 base, with 11 bases of the junction left unmatched. Germline loops: CDR1 SGHTA, CDR2 FQGNSA.

The sample holds a few counts of this clone. The chain joins TRBV5-1 to TRBJ2-3; perhaps TRBD2 as D (6 bases). Trimming stripped 2 bases from V and 3 bases from J, with 10 bases between. CDR1 is SGHRS, CDR2 YFSETQ, per germline. This CDR3 region has 14 residues. CDR3 sequence reads: CASSFGDSTDTQYF. DNA of the CDR3: TGCGCCAGCAGCTTTGGGGACTCAACAGATACGCAGTATTTT.

The rearrangement uses TRBV7-9 and TRBJ2-3, with a tentative D call TRBD1 (5 bases). Germline V gene lookup returns CDR1 SEHNR and CDR2 FQNEAQ (reference sequence). Trimming removed 1 base at V and 3 bases at J, with 11 bases between. The CDR3 runs to 15 residues. CDR3 DNA sequence: TGTGCCAGCAGCTTAGACGGCAGGGCGACAGATACGCAGTATTTT. Protein: CASSLDGRATDTQYF.

The chain has TRBV29-1 and TRBJ2-3; 8 bases match TRBD2. With V trimmed by 6 bases and J by 5 bases, 7 bases remained unmatched. The CDR3 length is 13 residues. Germline assignment: CDR1 SQVTM and CDR2 ANQGSEA. The CDR3, as DNA: TGCAGCGTGGGAGCGGGAGTAAGAGATACGCAGTATTTT. Protein: CSVGAGVRDTQYF.

The rearrangement uses TRBV6-1 and TRBJ1-2; 7 nucleotides match TRBD1. Germline-derived CDR1 and CDR2 are MNHNS and SASEGT. The CDR3 is 15 residues long. V was pared by 2 bases and J by 0 bases, with 3 bases of the junction left unmatched. This CDR3 is CASSEMGTANYGYTF. The CDR3 DNA is TGTGCCAGCAGTGAAATGGGGACAGCTAACTATGGCTACACCTTC.

The CDR3 loop is CASSEGLPYYEQYF. CDR3 DNA: TGTGCCAGCAGTGAGGGACTGCCTTACTACGAGCAGTACTTC. The V call is TRBV6-1, the J call TRBJ2-7, with D tentatively TRBD2 (6 bases). The ends were cut back, 3 bases at V and 3 bases at J, with 12 bases in the middle. The CDR3 has 14 amino acids. Germline V CDR1 and CDR2: MNHNS, SASEGT.

The chain employs TRBV11-3 and TRBJ2-2, with D possibly TRBD1 on 6 matching bases. Germline V gene lookup returns CDR1 SGHNT and CDR2 YENEEA. This CDR3 has 16 amino acids. V lost 5 bases and J lost 0, with 13 bases in between. The CDR3 loop is CASSRGGQANTGELFF. The DNA of the CDR3 is TGTGCCAGCAGCCGTGGGGGACAAGCGAACACCGGGGAGCTGTTTTTT.

The J gene is TRBJ1-1, the V gene TRBV7-2; D is possibly TRBD1 (5 bases). CDR1 is SGHTA and CDR2 is FQGNSA in the germline V gene. Deletions cut 6 bases from V and 5 bases from J, with 16 bases between. The CDR3 sequence is 14 residues long. CDR3 sequence: CASSPQGLRTEAFF. DNA for the CDR3: TGTGCCAGCAGTCCTCAGGGTTTGAGGACTGAAGCTTTCTTT.